This T cell receptor (beta chain) originates from a study of shared clonotypes between healthy human individuals. The CDR3 runs 14 residues. V gave up 2 bases and J gave up 1 base, with 10 bases separating them. Germline values: CDR1 SGHRS, CDR2 YFSETQ. Deep-level settings were used for running the assay. TCRdb's copy holds only in-frame clones and misses some; the assay was immunoSEQ multiplex PCR. The sample holds approximately 480,000 clones, about 75% seen once. This receptor was taken from a woman in her thirties or forties in good health. Some clones in this sample may be carry-over from other donors' samples. Sequencing input: PBMCs. The chain combines TRBV5-1 with TRBJ2-7; D is ambiguous. The CDR3: CASSLVGYSYEQYF. In nucleotides, the CDR3 is TGCGCCAGCAGCTTAGTAGGTTATTCCTACGAGCAGTACTTC.